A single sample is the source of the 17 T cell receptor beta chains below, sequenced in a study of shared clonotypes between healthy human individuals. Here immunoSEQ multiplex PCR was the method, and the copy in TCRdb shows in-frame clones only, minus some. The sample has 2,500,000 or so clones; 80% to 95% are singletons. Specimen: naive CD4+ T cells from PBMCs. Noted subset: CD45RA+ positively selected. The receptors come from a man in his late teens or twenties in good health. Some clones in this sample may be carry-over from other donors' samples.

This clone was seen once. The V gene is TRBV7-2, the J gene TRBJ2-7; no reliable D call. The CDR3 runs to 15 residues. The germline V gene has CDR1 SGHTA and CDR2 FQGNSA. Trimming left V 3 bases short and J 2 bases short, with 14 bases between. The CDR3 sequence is CASSLVVIGTYEQYF. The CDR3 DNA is TGTGCCAGCAGCTTGGTGGTGATAGGTACCTACGAGCAGTACTTC. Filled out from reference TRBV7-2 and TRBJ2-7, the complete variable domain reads GAGVSQSPSNKVTEKGKDVELRCDPISGHTALYWYRQSLGQGLEFLIYFQGNSAPDKSGLPSDRFSAERTGGSVSTLTIQRTQQEDSAVYLCASSLVVIGTYEQYFGPGTRLTVT.

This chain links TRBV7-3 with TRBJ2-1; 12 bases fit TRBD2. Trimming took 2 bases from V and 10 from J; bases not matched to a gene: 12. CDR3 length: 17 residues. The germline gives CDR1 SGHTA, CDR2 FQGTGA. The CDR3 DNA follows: TGTGCCAGCAGCTTAGTGGGTCTTTCGCTAGCGGGAGGGGAGCAGTTCTTC. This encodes CASSLVGLSLAGGEQFF.

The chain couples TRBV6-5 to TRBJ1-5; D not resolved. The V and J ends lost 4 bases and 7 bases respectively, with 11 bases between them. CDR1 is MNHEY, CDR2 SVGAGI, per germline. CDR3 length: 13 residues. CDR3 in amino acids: CASSLGWEQPQHF. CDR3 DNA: TGTGCCAGCAGTTTGGGGTGGGAACAGCCCCAGCATTTT.

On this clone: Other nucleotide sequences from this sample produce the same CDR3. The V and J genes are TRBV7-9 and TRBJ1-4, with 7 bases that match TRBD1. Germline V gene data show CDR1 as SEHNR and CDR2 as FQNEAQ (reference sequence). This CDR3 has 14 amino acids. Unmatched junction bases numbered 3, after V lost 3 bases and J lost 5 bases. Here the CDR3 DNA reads TGTGCCAGCAGCTTCGGGACAGCGAATGAAAAACTGTTTTTT. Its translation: CASSFGTANEKLFF.

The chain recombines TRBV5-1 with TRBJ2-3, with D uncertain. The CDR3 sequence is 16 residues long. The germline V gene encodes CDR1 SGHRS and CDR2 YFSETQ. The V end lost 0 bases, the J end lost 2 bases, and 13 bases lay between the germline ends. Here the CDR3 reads CASSLAAIGDTDTQYF. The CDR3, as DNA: TGCGCCAGCAGCTTGGCAGCCATCGGTGACACAGATACGCAGTATTTT.

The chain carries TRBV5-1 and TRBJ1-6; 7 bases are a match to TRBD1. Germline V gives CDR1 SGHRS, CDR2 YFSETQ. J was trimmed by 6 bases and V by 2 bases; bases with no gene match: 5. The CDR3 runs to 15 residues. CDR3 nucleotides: TGCGCCAGCAGCTTACAGGGACAGTTTAATTCACCCCTCCACTTT. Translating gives CASSLQGQFNSPLHF.

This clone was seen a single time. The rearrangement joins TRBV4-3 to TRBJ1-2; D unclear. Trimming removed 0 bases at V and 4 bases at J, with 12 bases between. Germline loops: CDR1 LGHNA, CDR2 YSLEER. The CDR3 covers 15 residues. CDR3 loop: CASSQEVVTRYGYTF. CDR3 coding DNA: TGCGCCAGCAGCCAAGAAGTCGTAACGCGCTATGGCTACACCTTC.

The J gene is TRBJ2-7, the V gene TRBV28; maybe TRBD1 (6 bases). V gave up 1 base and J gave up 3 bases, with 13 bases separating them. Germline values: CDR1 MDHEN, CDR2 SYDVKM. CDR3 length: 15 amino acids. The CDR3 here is CASSLFRGGRYEQYF. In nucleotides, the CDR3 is TGTGCCAGCAGTTTATTCAGGGGCGGACGCTACGAGCAGTACTTC.

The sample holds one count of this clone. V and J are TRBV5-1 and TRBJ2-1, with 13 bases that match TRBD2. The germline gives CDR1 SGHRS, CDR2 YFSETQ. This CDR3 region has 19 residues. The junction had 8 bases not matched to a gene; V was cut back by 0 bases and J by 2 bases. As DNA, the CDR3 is TGCGCCAGCAGCTTGGGACTAGCGGGAGGCCCTACCCCCTACAATGAGCAGTTCTTC. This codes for CASSLGLAGGPTPYNEQFF.

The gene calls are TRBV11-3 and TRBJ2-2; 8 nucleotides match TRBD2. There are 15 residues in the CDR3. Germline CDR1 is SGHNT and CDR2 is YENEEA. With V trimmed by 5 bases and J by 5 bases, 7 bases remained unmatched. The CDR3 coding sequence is TGTGCCAGCAGCCCCGGTCCTAGCGGGACCGGGGAGCTGTTTTTT. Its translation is CASSPGPSGTGELFF.

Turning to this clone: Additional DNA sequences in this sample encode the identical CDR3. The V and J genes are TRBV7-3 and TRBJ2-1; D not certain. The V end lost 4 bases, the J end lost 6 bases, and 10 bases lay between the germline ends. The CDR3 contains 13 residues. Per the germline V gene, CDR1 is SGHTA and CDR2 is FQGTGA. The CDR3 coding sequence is TGTGCCAGCAGCTCAGGACGGAGCAATGAGCAGTTCTTC. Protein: CASSSGRSNEQFF.

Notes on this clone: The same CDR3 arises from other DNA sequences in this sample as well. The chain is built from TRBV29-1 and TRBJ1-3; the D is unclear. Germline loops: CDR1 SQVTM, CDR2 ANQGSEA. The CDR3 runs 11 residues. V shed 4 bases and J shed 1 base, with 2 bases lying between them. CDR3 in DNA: TGCAGCGTTGGGTCTGGAAACACCATATATTTT. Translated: CSVGSGNTIYF.

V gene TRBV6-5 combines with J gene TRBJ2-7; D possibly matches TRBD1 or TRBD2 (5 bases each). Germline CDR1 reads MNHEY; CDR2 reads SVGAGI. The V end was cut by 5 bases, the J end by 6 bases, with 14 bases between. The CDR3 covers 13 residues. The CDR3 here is CASSGTYTSEQYF. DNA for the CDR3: TGTGCCAGCAGTGGGACCTACACGAGCGAGCAGTACTTC.

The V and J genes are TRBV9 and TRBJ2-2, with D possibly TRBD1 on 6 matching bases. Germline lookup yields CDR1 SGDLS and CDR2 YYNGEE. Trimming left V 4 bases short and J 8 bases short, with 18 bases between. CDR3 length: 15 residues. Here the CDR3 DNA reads TGTGCCAGCAGCACCTGGACAGCCCTCGGGGGGGAGCTGTTTTTT. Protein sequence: CASSTWTALGGELFF.

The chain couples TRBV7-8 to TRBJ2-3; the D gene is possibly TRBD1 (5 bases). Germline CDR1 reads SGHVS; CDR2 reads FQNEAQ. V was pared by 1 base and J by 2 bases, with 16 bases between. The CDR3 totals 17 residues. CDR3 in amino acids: CASSLVAVAGPTDTQYF. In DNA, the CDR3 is TGTGCCAGCAGCTTAGTCGCCGTTGCAGGGCCCACAGATACGCAGTATTTT. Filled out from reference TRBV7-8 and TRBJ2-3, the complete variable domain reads GAGVSQSPRYKVAKRGQDVALRCDPISGHVSLFWYQQALGQGPEFLTYFQNEAQLDKSGLPSDRFFAERPEGSVSTLKIQRTQQEDSAVYLCASSLVAVAGPTDTQYFGPGTRLTVL.

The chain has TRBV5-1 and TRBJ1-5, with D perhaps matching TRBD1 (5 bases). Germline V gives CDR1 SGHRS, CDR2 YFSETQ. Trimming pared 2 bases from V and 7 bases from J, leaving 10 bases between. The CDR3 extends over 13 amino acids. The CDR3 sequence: CASSFEGTQPQHF. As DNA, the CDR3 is TGCGCCAGCAGCTTCGAGGGGACCCAGCCCCAGCATTTT.

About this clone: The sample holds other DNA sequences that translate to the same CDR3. The CDR3 protein is CASSEDRGRETQYF. CDR3 DNA: TGTGCCAGCAGCGAGGACAGGGGACGGGAGACCCAGTACTTC. The genes are TRBV2 and TRBJ2-5, with 9 nucleotides matching TRBD1. Germline V gene data show CDR1 as SNHLY and CDR2 as FYNNEI. V lost 6 bases to trimming and J lost 5 bases; unmatched junction nucleotides: 7. The CDR3 consists of 14 residues.